The 32 T cell receptor beta chains below come from one sample, sequenced in a study of post-analysis software for immune sequencing data. These TCRs are of unknown antigen specificity. cDNA libraries for TCR beta contained unique molecular identifiers. TCRdb re-called the PCR reads with MiXCR, one entry per CDR3 protein. Of more than 450,000 distinct CDR3 sequences in the sample, 34% are singletons; the top ten hold approximately 6%. Broader study findings: About 5 TRBV segments (TRBV5-6, TRBV5-1 and TRBV20-1 among them) occurred more frequently in patients than in controls.

The sample consisted of blood. The receptors come from a girl aged 2-17 years with multiple sclerosis.

This clonotype turned up a few times. The rearrangement joins TRBV20-1 to TRBJ1-2; no definite D call. The germline V gene encodes CDR1 DFQATT and CDR2 SNEGSKA (reference sequence). The CDR3 contains 12 residues. V was pared by 6 bases and J by 3 bases, with 11 bases between. The CDR3 spells CSATTRDYGYTF. CDR3 coding DNA: TGCAGTGCCACGACACGAGACTATGGCTACACCTTC.

This clonotype has ten or more counts. DNA of the CDR3: TGCGCCAGCAGCCCCCCGGGACGGGACTATGGCTACACCTTC. Its protein is CASSPPGRDYGYTF. The rearrangement links TRBV4-1 to TRBJ1-2; D may be TRBD1 (5 bases). This CDR3 contains 14 residues. Trimming removed 4 bases from V and 3 bases from J, with 12 bases in between. Germline-derived CDR1 and CDR2 are MGHRA and YSYEKL.

V and J are TRBV20-1 and TRBJ2-5; D gene ambiguous. The CDR3 is made up of 14 amino acids. Germline CDR1 and CDR2: DFQATT and SNEGSKA (reference sequence). The germline V and J ends were trimmed by 6 bases and 3 bases, with 17 bases remaining between them. CDR3 in DNA: TGCAGTGCGGAACCAGGACGACGGGAAGAGACCCAGTACTTC. This gives the protein CSAEPGRREETQYF.

The V and J genes are TRBV10-3 and TRBJ2-3; 14 positions agree with TRBD2. CDR3 size: 15 residues. Losses at the gene ends were 7 bases for V and 4 bases for J; bases not matched to a gene: 4. CDR1 is ENHRY and CDR2 is SYGVKD in the germline V gene. CDR3 in amino acids: CAITPTSGGADTQYF. CDR3 DNA sequence: TGTGCCATCACCCCGACTAGCGGGGGGGCAGATACGCAGTATTTT.

This clonotype turned up a few times. The chain recombines TRBV7-2 with TRBJ2-1; D may be TRBD1 or TRBD2 (5 bases each). The germline V and J ends were trimmed by 5 bases and 9 bases, with 8 bases remaining between them. The length of the CDR3 is 11 residues. Germline loops: CDR1 SGHTA, CDR2 FQGNSA. CDR3: CASSVGTEQFF. For the CDR3, the DNA is TGTGCCAGCAGCGTTGGGACTGAGCAGTTCTTC.

V gene TRBV7-3 combines with J gene TRBJ1-6, with a tentative D call TRBD1 (5 bases). The V end was cut by 5 bases, the J end by 6 bases, with 14 bases between. CDR1 and CDR2 (germline): SGHTA, FQGTGA. The CDR3 spans 15 residues. CDR3 bases: TGTGCCAGCAGCCCCGGGGGAGGACGTAATTCACCCCTCCACTTT. This codes for CASSPGGGRNSPLHF.

V is TRBV12-3 or TRBV12-4 and J is TRBJ2-7; possible D gene TRBD2, 5 bases. V lost 4 bases to trimming and J lost 5 bases, with 15 bases between them. The CDR3 is made up of 14 amino acids. CDR3 sequence: CASSYRLLQDEQYF. The CDR3 DNA reads TGTGCCAGCAGTTACCGACTACTTCAGGACGAGCAGTACTTC.

The J gene is TRBJ2-5, the V gene TRBV9; D is possibly TRBD1 (6 bases). The J call is doubtful: the DNA matches TRBJ2-7 better. Germline CDR1 SGDLS, CDR2 YYNGEE. The CDR3 has 14 residues. The CDR3 loop reads CASSVDAGESEQYF. In DNA form, the CDR3 reads TGTGCCAGCAGCGTAGATGCAGGGGAGTCCGAGCAGTACTTC.

The chain is built from TRBV12-3 or TRBV12-4 and TRBJ2-4, with D perhaps matching TRBD1 (5 bases). V was shortened by 8 bases and J by 3 bases, with 17 bases between the two germline ends. CDR3 length equals 15 residues. In nucleotides, the CDR3 is TGTGCCAGCCGAACTTCAGGGTTCGGCAAAAACATTCAGTACTTC. This translates into CASRTSGFGKNIQYF.

V and J are TRBV14 and TRBJ2-1; D is uncertain. CDR1 is SGHDN and CDR2 is FVKESK in the germline V gene. V was pared by 6 bases and J by 8 bases, with 17 bases between. The CDR3 sequence is 14 residues long. DNA of the CDR3: TGTGCCAGCAGTCGAACGGAATCGATTGATGAGCAGTTCTTC. This codes for CASSRTESIDEQFF.

This clonotype was observed a handful of times. This sequence joins TRBV18 and TRBJ2-2; TRBD1 is a possible D gene (6 bases). CDR1 KGHSH and CDR2 LQKENI come from the germline V gene. The CDR3 is 15 amino acids. V lost 4 bases and J 7 bases, leaving 16 bases between the germline ends. CDR3 nucleotide sequence: TGTGCCAGCTCACTCGGGACACCCCCCAGCGGGGAGCTGTTTTTT. It encodes CASSLGTPPSGELFF.

This sequence joins TRBV5-1 and TRBJ1-2; the D gene is possibly TRBD1 (6 bases). Germline V gene lookup returns CDR1 SGHRS and CDR2 YFSETQ. There are 14 residues in the CDR3. The ends were cut back, 3 bases at V and 8 bases at J, with 17 bases in the middle. In nucleotides, the CDR3 is TGCGCCAGCAGCTGGCACAGGGCGTCCTTCGGCTACACCTTC. Its translation is CASSWHRASFGYTF.

The V call is TRBV25-1, the J call TRBJ2-1; perhaps TRBD1 as D (5 bases). V lost 9 bases to trimming and J lost 0 bases, with 12 bases between them. The CDR3 extends over 14 amino acids. CDR1 MGHDK and CDR2 SYGVNS come from the germline V gene. The CDR3 DNA sequence: TGTGCCAGTGCCACAGGCAACTCCTACAATGAGCAGTTCTTC. This encodes CASATGNSYNEQFF.

This clonotype occurred a few times. The V and J genes are TRBV7-9 and TRBJ2-7; no clear D gene. V was clipped by 5 bases and J by 3 bases, with 11 bases between them. The CDR3 is 13 residues long. Germline V gene data show CDR1 as SEHNR and CDR2 as FQNEAQ (reference sequence). CDR3 in DNA: TGTGCCAGCAGCCCCCCCTCGTACTACGAGCAGTACTTC. It encodes CASSPPSYYEQYF.

This clonotype has only a few counts. This rearrangement joins TRBV6-2 or TRBV6-3 to TRBJ2-7, with 12 bases matching TRBD2. Per germline, CDR1 MNHEY and CDR2 SVGEGT. Germline trimming cut 6 bases from V and 6 bases from J; bases unmatched to any gene: 12. This CDR3 contains 16 residues. Here the CDR3 DNA reads TGTGCCAGCAGCCGCCGTCTAGCGGGGGGGCCAGGCGAGCAGTACTTC. Protein product: CASSRRLAGGPGEQYF.

This clonotype showed up just a few times. This sequence joins TRBV20-1 and TRBJ2-4; weak D call: TRBD1 (7 bases). The germline CDR1 and CDR2 sequences are DFQATT and SNEGSKA (reference sequence). The CDR3 extends over 12 amino acids. Trimming pared 6 bases from V and 6 bases from J, leaving 12 bases between. The CDR3 bases are TGCAGTGCCCAGGGGGGTTTAAACATTCAGTACTTC. Its protein product is CSAQGGLNIQYF.

The table lists this clonotype with a few counts. The gene calls are TRBV5-5 and TRBJ1-2, with 9 nucleotides matching TRBD1. Looked up from germline, CDR1 is SGHKS and CDR2 is YYEKEE (reference sequence). The CDR3 is made up of 12 amino acids. With 3 bases clipped from V and 10 bases from J, the junction kept 4 bases outside the gene matches. The CDR3 DNA is TGTGCCAGCAGCTGGGGACAGGGCGTCTACACCTTC. Translating it yields CASSWGQGVYTF.

J is TRBJ1-5 and V is TRBV6-1, with 7 bases lining up with TRBD1. The CDR3 loop spans 14 amino acids. Trimming at V came to 6 bases and at J to 5 bases, leaving 7 bases not matched to a gene. CDR1 is MNHNS, CDR2 SASEGT, per germline. In DNA, the CDR3 is TGTGCCAGCAGGGAAAGAGGGGGCGATCAGCCCCAGCATTTT. Translated: CASRERGGDQPQHF.

The chain employs TRBV6-2 or TRBV6-3 and TRBJ2-7, with 8 bases aligning to TRBD2. The DNA end favors TRBJ2-5, so the J call may be wrong. The CDR3 contains 15 residues. In germline, CDR1 is MNHEY, CDR2 SVGEGT. The CDR3 region is CASSKPLSSGETQYF. In DNA, the CDR3 is TGTGCCAGCAGTAAGCCCCTCTCTAGCGGGGAGACCCAGTACTTC.

This clonotype was counted only a few times. The chain has TRBV5-1 and TRBJ2-1, with 8 positions matching TRBD2. CDR3 length: 17 residues. The germline V gene encodes CDR1 SGHRS and CDR2 YFSETQ. Trimming removed 4 bases from V and 9 bases from J; junction bases left unmatched: 18. CDR3 sequence (DNA): TGCGCCAGCAGCCTTACCTTCGGGGGCGGGAGGACAAGTGAGCAGTTCTTC. Its translation: CASSLTFGGGRTSEQFF.

The rearrangement uses TRBV7-3 and TRBJ2-5, with 12 bases aligning to TRBD2. The J call may be wrong; the DNA end is better matched by TRBJ2-7. Germline CDR1 SGHTA, CDR2 FQGTGA. This CDR3 comprises 17 residues. The CDR3 here is CASSLNPSGGAHYEQYF. The CDR3 nucleotides are TGTGCCAGCAGCTTAAATCCTAGCGGGGGGGCCCACTACGAGCAGTACTTC.

Notes on this clonotype: At one of its ends the junction is not consistent with the germline gene, which may arise from a read error. The gene calls are TRBV5-6 and TRBJ2-5, with 14 bases identical to TRBD2. The CDR3 extends over 18 amino acids. In germline, CDR1 is SGHDT, CDR2 YYEEEE. The CDR3 loop is CAGSSPTSGGAGPETQYF. The CDR3 nucleotides are TGTGCCGGCAGCTCGCCGACTAGCGGGGGGGCAGGACCAGAGACCCAGTACTTC.

Details on this clonotype: Given a much more abundant clone one base away, this may be a read error. This rearrangement joins TRBV29-1 to TRBJ2-6; TRBD1 is a possible D gene (5 bases). Germline CDR1 is SQVTM and CDR2 is ANQGSEA. The CDR3 contains 13 residues. CDR3 residues: CTGRVSGANALTF. Written as DNA, the CDR3 is TGCACCGGCCGCGTCAGTGGGGCCAACGCCCTGACTTTC.

V gene TRBV27 combines with J gene TRBJ1-1; a weak D match, TRBD1 (5 bases). Trimming cost V 5 bases and J 1 base, with 14 bases left between them. The CDR3 spans 15 residues. The germline gives CDR1 MNHEY, CDR2 SMNVEV (reference sequence). CDR3 bases: TGTGCCAGCAGTATCACCCCAGGGAGGAACACTGAAGCTTTCTTT. Translated, it gives CASSITPGRNTEAFF.

J is TRBJ2-1 and V is TRBV27; 7 nucleotides agree with TRBD1. CDR3 length: 13 residues. Germline-derived CDR1 and CDR2 are MNHEY and SMNVEV (reference sequence). The V and J ends lost 5 bases and 12 bases, in that order; junction bases with no gene match: 10. CDR3 loop: CASSTRTGQAQFF. The CDR3 DNA is TGTGCCAGCAGTACGAGGACAGGTCAAGCGCAGTTCTTC.

This clonotype showed up just a few times. CDR3 sequence reads: CASSLYGGTAGANVLTF. The CDR3 DNA reads TGTGCCAGCAGTTTATATGGAGGCACAGCTGGGGCCAACGTCCTGACTTTC. The rearrangement joins TRBV27 to TRBJ2-6; perhaps TRBD2 as D (5 bases). Trimming cost V 1 base and J 2 bases, with 12 bases left between them. This CDR3 region has 17 residues. Germline V gives CDR1 MNHEY, CDR2 SMNVEV (reference sequence).

Only one count was recorded for this clonotype. The chain employs TRBV3-1 and TRBJ2-1; 7 nucleotides line up with TRBD2. V trimming: 4 bases; J trimming: 4 bases; junction bases outside the gene matches: 10. The CDR3 totals 16 residues. The germline V gene encodes CDR1 LGHDT and CDR2 YNNKEL (reference sequence). The CDR3 DNA is TGTGCCAGCAGCCCCTCCGGTGGCGGGGGTTACAATGAGCAGTTCTTC. Translating gives CASSPSGGGGYNEQFF.

This chain links TRBV6-1 with TRBJ2-7; D may be TRBD1 or TRBD2 (5 bases each). CDR1 is MNHNS and CDR2 is SASEGT in the germline V gene. The CDR3 sequence is 14 residues long. Trimming left V 4 bases short and J 4 bases short, with 14 bases between. CDR3 sequence: CASSALTGPYEQYF. The CDR3, as DNA: TGTGCCAGCAGTGCACTCACGGGACCGTACGAGCAGTACTTC.

The V call is TRBV11-3, the J call TRBJ2-2; D may be TRBD2 (5 bases). Trimming left V 6 bases short and J 7 bases short, with 21 bases between. The CDR3 sequence is 16 residues long. Germline values: CDR1 SGHNT, CDR2 YENEEA. The CDR3, as DNA: TGTGCCAGCAGTTCCCGGACTGGTCTCGGGGACGGGGAGCTGTTTTTT. It yields the protein CASSSRTGLGDGELFF.

A few counts support this clonotype. V is TRBV29-1 and J is TRBJ2-3; the D gene is possibly TRBD2 (5 bases). Trimming removed 8 bases from V and 9 bases from J, with 15 bases in between. Germline V lookup: CDR1 SQVTM, CDR2 ANQGSEA. The CDR3 has 11 amino acids. For the CDR3, the DNA is TGCAGCTTCCGATCCGCGGGCACGCAGTATTTT. Protein product: CSFRSAGTQYF.

The chain carries TRBV7-9 and TRBJ2-1; D might be TRBD2 (6 bases). Trimming removed 3 bases from V and 8 bases from J, with 14 bases in between. Germline CDR1 is SEHNR and CDR2 is FQNEAQ (reference sequence). CDR3 length: 14 residues. The CDR3 is CASSLGGASDEQFF. The CDR3 DNA reads TGTGCCAGCAGCTTGGGGGGAGCTTCCGATGAGCAGTTCTTC.

The V and J genes are TRBV12-3 or TRBV12-4 and TRBJ2-5; D not resolved. The CDR3 runs 14 residues. The V and J ends lost 2 bases and 1 base respectively, with 8 bases between them. The CDR3 sequence: CASSLSSTQETQYF. The CDR3, as DNA: TGTGCCAGCAGTTTAAGTTCTACCCAAGAGACCCAGTACTTC.